The rows below give T cell receptor beta chains drawn from one sample of a study of control samples from healthy donors and cancer patients. Profiled with immunoSEQ multiplex PCR; TCRdb holds only in-frame clones, not every one. The top ten hold approximately 5.8% of the sample, which has around 77,000 clones, almost 95% seen once. What was sequenced was blood. Receptors originate from an older woman in good health. The CDR3 runs from the conserved cysteine through the conserved F or W. D genes are given only for firm matches. Not every row has a clone size; where given, it reads once, few, many or a size class.

V	size	D	J	DNA	CDR3
TRBV28	-	TRBD1	TRBJ1-5	TGTGCCAGCACGACAGGGAGAGGGCCCCAGCATTTT	CASTTGRGPQHF
TRBV9	-	-	TRBJ1-5	TGTGCCAGCAGCCCTCGCAATCAGCCCCAGCATTTT	CASSPRNQPQHF
TRBV7-9	-	TRBD2	TRBJ2-1	TGTGCCAGCAGCCCTGGGACTAGCGGGAGAGGATACAATGAGCAGTTCTTC	CASSPGTSGRGYNEQFF
TRBV2	-	TRBD1	TRBJ1-2	TGTGCCAGCAGAAGCCGACAGGGAGCCCCTAAAGGCTACACCTTC	CASRSRQGAPKGYTF
TRBV6-1	-	TRBD1	TRBJ1-5	TGTGCCAGCAGTGTGGGACAGGGAAGGGGGTTGGTAGGCAATCAGCCCCAGCATTTT	CASSVGQGRGLVGNQPQHF
TRBV15	large	-	TRBJ2-7	TGTGCCACCAGCAGAGAACTGTTCCCCTACGAGCAGTACTTC	CATSRELFPYEQYF
TRBV7-3	-	-	TRBJ2-3	TGTGCCAGCAGCCTTCCGGGGGCTTCTAGCACAGATACGCAGTATTTT	CASSLPGASSTDTQYF
TRBV28	-	TRBD1	TRBJ2-1	TGTGCCAGCTCTATCGGACAGGGCAATGAGCAGTTCTTC	CASSIGQGNEQFF
TRBV28	once	-	TRBJ1-3	TGTGCCAGCAGTCCCTCCTATAGGACCTCTGGAAACACCATATATTTT	CASSPSYRTSGNTIYF
TRBV10-3	-	-	TRBJ2-2	TGTGCCATCGCGCAGGGCGTCACCGGGGAGCTGTTTTTT	CAIAQGVTGELFF
TRBV28	-	-	TRBJ1-2	TGTGCCAGCAGTGACGGAGGGCAGCGAGGCTACACCTTC	CASSDGGQRGYTF
TRBV5-1	-	-	TRBJ2-7	TGCGCCAGCAGCTCATTACCGGACCCCTACTTAGAGCAGTACTTC	CASSSLPDPYLEQYF
TRBV28	-	TRBD1	TRBJ1-1	TGTGCCAGCAGTCGCCCGGACAGGGGAGGGGCTGAAGCTTTCTTT	CASSRPDRGGAEAFF
TRBV7-2	-	TRBD2	TRBJ2-1	TGTGCCAGCAGCAAAGGGGGCGGGACTAGCGGGAGAGGTGGTAATGAGCAGTTCTTC	CASSKGGGTSGRGGNEQFF
TRBV28	-	-	TRBJ2-7	TGTGCCAGCAGTTTGGTCGGGGGCGTCTACGAGCAGTACTTC	CASSLVGGVYEQYF
TRBV6-5	-	-	TRBJ1-1	TGTGCCAGCAGTTACCTCCCGGCCACAAGAGTAGAAGCTTTCTTT	CASSYLPATRVEAFF
TRBV28	-	-	TRBJ1-2	TGTGCCAGCAGAAAGCGGACCCACTATGGCTACACCTTC	CASRKRTHYGYTF
TRBV10-3	-	TRBD1	TRBJ1-6	TGTGCCATCAGTGTATACGGGACAGACCTAAATTCACCCCTCCACTTT	CAISVYGTDLNSPLHF
TRBV5-1	once	TRBD1	TRBJ2-6	TGCGCCAGCCTGCCGGGACAGCCCTCATTGAGGGCCAACGTCCTGACTTTC	CASLPGQPSLRANVLTF
TRBV3-1/TRBV3-2	-	TRBD1	TRBJ1-4	TGTGCCAGCAGCCGGGACAGGGATGAAAAACTGTTTTTT	CASSRDRDEKLFF
TRBV30	-	-	TRBJ2-5	TGTGCCTGGGGTCAGAATCCGGGACTGCGAGAGACCCAGTACTTC	CAWGQNPGLRETQYF
TRBV6-5	-	-	TRBJ1-1	TGTGCCAGCAGTTGGAATCGGAACACTGAAGCTTTCTTT	CASSWNRNTEAFF
TRBV5-1	-	-	TRBJ2-2	TGCGCCAGCAGCTTGGTAGCCGGGTCGGACACCGGGGAGCTGTTTTTT	CASSLVAGSDTGELFF
TRBV19	few	TRBD1	TRBJ2-5	TGTGCCAGTAGTATTTTGCCGGGACAGGGGTCGCAAGTGGAGACCCAGTACTTC	CASSILPGQGSQVETQYF
TRBV30	-	TRBD1	TRBJ1-4	TGTGCCTGGAGTTGGTGGGACAGAGCTAATGAAAAACTGTTTTTT	CAWSWWDRANEKLFF
TRBV7-9	-	-	TRBJ1-2	TGTGCCAGCAGCTTTTATGACAGGTTGGATGGCTACACCTTC	CASSFYDRLDGYTF
TRBV3-1/TRBV3-2	-	-	TRBJ1-6	TGTGCCAGCAGCCAAGCGAATTCACCCCTCCACTTT	CASSQANSPLHF
TRBV24-1	-	-	TRBJ2-1	TGTGCCACCAGTGGAGGCACGTACAATGAGCAGTTCTTC	CATSGGTYNEQFF
TRBV9	-	-	TRBJ1-1	TGTGCCAGCAGCGTTTACATGAACACTGAAGCTTTCTTT	CASSVYMNTEAFF
TRBV6-1	-	-	TRBJ1-4	TGTGCCAGCAGTGAGGGACCCTCAACTAATGAAAAACTGTTTTTT	CASSEGPSTNEKLFF
TRBV12-5	-	-	TRBJ1-1	TGTGCTAGCGGACGGGGGGAGAACACTGAAGCTTTCTTT	CASGRGENTEAFF
TRBV30	-	-	TRBJ2-7	TGTGCCTGGAGTCGGAGGGGGGCCTACGAGCAGTACTTC	CAWSRRGAYEQYF